These T cell receptor beta chains were read from a single sample in a study of blood T cell repertoires in COVID-19. TCRdb keeps only in-frame clones here, not all; method: immunoSEQ multiplex PCR. The table lists 9,000 to 10,000 clones, about 81% of them singletons. Sequenced material: peripheral blood. These receptor sequences come from a man aged 55 to 70 with active COVID-19. Each CDR3 is given without its conserved first and last residue. A D gene is named only where the DNA matches it firmly.

cdr3_aa: ASSPEANPPLH
j_call: TRBJ1-6
v_call: TRBV7-9
d_call: NA

cdr3_aa: ASSLDVGASNEQF
j_call: TRBJ2-1
v_call: TRBV7-2
d_call: NA

cdr3_aa: ASSLLRTAEAF
j_call: TRBJ1-1
v_call: TRBV7-9
d_call: NA

cdr3_aa: ASSGALGTQY
j_call: TRBJ2-3
v_call: TRBV6-2/TRBV6-3
d_call: NA

cdr3_aa: ATLGAGGYNEQF
j_call: TRBJ2-1
v_call: TRBV19
d_call: TRBD2

cdr3_aa: ASSPRGFGTDTQY
j_call: TRBJ2-3
v_call: TRBV9
d_call: NA

cdr3_aa: ASMLSGRPDTQY
j_call: TRBJ2-3
v_call: TRBV19
d_call: NA

cdr3_aa: ASSLRVWETQY
j_call: TRBJ2-5
v_call: TRBV11-3
d_call: NA

cdr3_aa: ASSAFLYNSPLH
j_call: TRBJ1-6
v_call: TRBV25-1
d_call: NA

cdr3_aa: ASSLTQGGEQY
j_call: TRBJ2-7
v_call: TRBV27
d_call: NA

cdr3_aa: AQRAGGLNEKLF
j_call: TRBJ1-4
v_call: TRBV6-5
d_call: TRBD1

cdr3_aa: ASSLFSSGGARDTQY
j_call: TRBJ2-3
v_call: TRBV5-1
d_call: TRBD2

cdr3_aa: ASRPGSNYGYT
j_call: TRBJ1-2
v_call: TRBV6-5
d_call: NA

cdr3_aa: ASSVKAAASPLH
j_call: TRBJ1-6
v_call: TRBV9
d_call: NA

cdr3_aa: ASSQVLSSNTGELF
j_call: TRBJ2-2
v_call: TRBV4-3
d_call: NA

cdr3_aa: ASSLAGGLSYEQY
j_call: TRBJ2-7
v_call: TRBV11-2
d_call: TRBD2

cdr3_aa: ASSAYRGRAEQF
j_call: TRBJ2-1
v_call: TRBV9
d_call: TRBD1

cdr3_aa: ASSLVWEETQY
j_call: TRBJ2-5
v_call: TRBV7-9
d_call: NA

cdr3_aa: AWSLAGVNTGELF
j_call: TRBJ2-2
v_call: TRBV30
d_call: TRBD2

cdr3_aa: ASSFDRDTEAF
j_call: TRBJ1-1
v_call: TRBV19
d_call: TRBD1

cdr3_aa: SASLLRTEAF
j_call: TRBJ1-1
v_call: TRBV20-1
d_call: NA

cdr3_aa: ASSIGRELDEQY
j_call: TRBJ2-7
v_call: TRBV19
d_call: TRBD2

cdr3_aa: ASKPQGATKNIQY
j_call: TRBJ2-4
v_call: TRBV6-6
d_call: TRBD1

cdr3_aa: ASSVGGRVWAGNTIY
j_call: TRBJ1-3
v_call: TRBV9
d_call: NA

cdr3_aa: ASSQDLQETQY
j_call: TRBJ2-5
v_call: TRBV4-3
d_call: NA

cdr3_aa: ASRQGTGNQPQH
j_call: TRBJ1-5
v_call: TRBV19
d_call: NA

cdr3_aa: ASSLGAGGNQPQH
j_call: TRBJ1-5
v_call: TRBV5-4
d_call: NA

cdr3_aa: ASSQYSNQPQH
j_call: TRBJ1-5
v_call: TRBV18
d_call: NA

cdr3_aa: ATSERTSGGTLLQYEQF
j_call: TRBJ2-1
v_call: TRBV24-1
d_call: TRBD2

cdr3_aa: AISVGGIGFGEQY
j_call: TRBJ2-7
v_call: TRBV10-3
d_call: NA

cdr3_aa: ASSPLPGDFGEQY
j_call: TRBJ2-7
v_call: TRBV5-5
d_call: NA

cdr3_aa: ASSLAGGGNGYT
j_call: TRBJ1-2
v_call: TRBV7-9
d_call: TRBD1

cdr3_aa: ATSDAQDSGYT
j_call: TRBJ1-2
v_call: TRBV24-1
d_call: NA

cdr3_aa: ATRSTGNSNQPQH
j_call: TRBJ1-5
v_call: TRBV19
d_call: TRBD1

cdr3_aa: ASSPPSATNEKLF
j_call: TRBJ1-4
v_call: TRBV19
d_call: NA

cdr3_aa: ASSHDTYTEAF
j_call: TRBJ1-1
v_call: TRBV5-6
d_call: NA

cdr3_aa: ASNGQGGPLGLF
j_call: TRBJ2-2
v_call: TRBV2
d_call: TRBD1

cdr3_aa: AWSVPGIYGYT
j_call: TRBJ1-2
v_call: TRBV30
d_call: NA

cdr3_aa: SALGRAADTQY
j_call: TRBJ2-3
v_call: TRBV29-1
d_call: NA

cdr3_aa: ASSVGTSGSGGELF
j_call: TRBJ2-2
v_call: TRBV9
d_call: TRBD2

cdr3_aa: ASSEAPSTGELF
j_call: TRBJ2-2
v_call: TRBV6-1
d_call: NA

cdr3_aa: SVGTGYGGELF
j_call: TRBJ2-2
v_call: TRBV29-1
d_call: TRBD1